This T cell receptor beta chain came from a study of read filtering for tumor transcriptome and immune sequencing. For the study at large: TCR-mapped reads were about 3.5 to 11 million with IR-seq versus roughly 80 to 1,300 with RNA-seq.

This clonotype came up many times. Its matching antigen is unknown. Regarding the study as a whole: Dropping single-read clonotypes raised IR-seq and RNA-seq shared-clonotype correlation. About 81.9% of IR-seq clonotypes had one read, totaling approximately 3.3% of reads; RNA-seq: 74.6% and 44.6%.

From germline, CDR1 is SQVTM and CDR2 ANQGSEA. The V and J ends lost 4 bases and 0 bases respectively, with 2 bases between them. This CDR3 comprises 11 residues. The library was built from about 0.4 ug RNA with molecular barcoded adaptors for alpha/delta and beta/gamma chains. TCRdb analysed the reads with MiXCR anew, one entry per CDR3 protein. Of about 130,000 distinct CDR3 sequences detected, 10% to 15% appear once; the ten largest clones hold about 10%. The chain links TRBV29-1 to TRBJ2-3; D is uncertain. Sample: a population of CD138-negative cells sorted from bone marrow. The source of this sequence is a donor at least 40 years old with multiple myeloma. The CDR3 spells CSVGSTDTQYF. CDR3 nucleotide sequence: TGCAGCGTTGGTAGCACAGATACGCAGTATTTT.